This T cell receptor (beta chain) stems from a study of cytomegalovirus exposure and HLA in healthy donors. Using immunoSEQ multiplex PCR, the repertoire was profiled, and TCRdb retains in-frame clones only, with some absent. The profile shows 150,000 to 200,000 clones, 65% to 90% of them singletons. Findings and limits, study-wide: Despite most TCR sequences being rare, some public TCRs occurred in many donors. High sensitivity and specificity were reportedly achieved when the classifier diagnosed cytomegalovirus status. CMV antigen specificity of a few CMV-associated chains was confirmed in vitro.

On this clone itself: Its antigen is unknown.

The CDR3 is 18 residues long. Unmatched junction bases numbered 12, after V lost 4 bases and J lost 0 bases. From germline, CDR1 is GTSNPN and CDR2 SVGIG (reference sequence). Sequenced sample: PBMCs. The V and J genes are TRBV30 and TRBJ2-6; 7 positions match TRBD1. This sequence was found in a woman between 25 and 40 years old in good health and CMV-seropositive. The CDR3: CAWKRTGKSGSGANVLTF. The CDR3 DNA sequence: TGTGCCTGGAAACGGACAGGCAAGAGTGGCTCTGGGGCCAACGTCCTGACTTTC.